This T cell receptor (beta chain) stems from a study of blood T cell repertoires in COVID-19. For the study at large: Some COVID-19 samples were acute and others convalescent; all came from the United States, Italy and Spain. In each case, the material was cDNA or gDNA derived from T cells, B-cell-depleted T cells, or PBMCs.

This CDR3 region has 14 residues. Between the trimmed V and J ends, which lost 6 bases and 2 bases, there was a span of 13 bases. Germline CDR1 reads KGHSH; CDR2 reads LQKENI. Authors' analysis steps: Cell counts per sample came from amplifying reference gene primers. Here immunoSEQ multiplex PCR was the method, and the copy in TCRdb shows in-frame clones only, minus some. V and J calls and clone size are those listed in that table; D and trimming were worked out from the DNA. The profile shows 30,000 to 45,000 clones, 75% to 90% of them singletons. The sequence came from a human donor in a cohort sampled during active or convalescent COVID-19. The donor label of this sample is uncertain. Source material: peripheral blood. The chain uses TRBV18 and TRBJ2-5; D uncertain. The chain's CDR3 is CASSRRQNQETQYF. In DNA, the CDR3 is TGTGCCAGCTCCCGCCGCCAGAATCAAGAGACCCAGTACTTC.